Shown below are 9 T cell receptor beta chains from a single sample sequenced in a study of blood T cell repertoires in COVID-19 (dated by TCRdb to the early 2020s). Preparation of the library involved the immunoSEQ multiplex PCR assay. Imported from immuneACCESS, the table was reduced by TCRdb to in-frame sequences with V and J called. These copies leave out some clones; in studies compared against another copy, an unresolved V gene accounts for under half, and the cause of the remainder is not known. Here the sample has tens of thousands of clones; roughly 91% occur a single time. 13% of the sample lies in the top ten. Sequencing was done on a sample of peripheral blood. These receptors originate from a human donor in a cohort sampled during active COVID-19. The donor label of this sample is uncertain.

This rearrangement joins TRBV3-1 (or the pseudogene TRBV3-2) to TRBJ2-4; the D gene is possibly TRBD2 (7 bases). V lost 7 bases to trimming and J lost 1 base, with 17 bases between them. Per germline, CDR1 LGHDT and CDR2 YNNKEL (reference sequence). This CDR3 is 16 amino acids long. CDR3 bases: TGTGCCAGCACCAAAGGGGGGGCAGGGGCCAAAAACATTCAGTACTTC. It codes for CASTKGGAGAKNIQYF.

This clone occurred a few times. The chain couples TRBV5-6 to TRBJ2-5; 8 bases fit TRBD1. This CDR3 has 14 amino acids. The germline V gene has CDR1 SGHDT and CDR2 YYEEEE. Trimming removed 4 bases from V and 5 bases from J; junction bases left unmatched: 7. In DNA form, the CDR3 reads TGTGCCAGCAGCCAGGGGGCGCGCGGGGAGACCCAGTACTTC. Amino acid sequence: CASSQGARGETQYF.

This sequence joins TRBV19 and TRBJ2-2; no firm D call. The CDR3 totals 15 residues. Trimming left V 3 bases short and J 6 bases short, with 14 bases between. CDR1 and CDR2 from the germline V gene are LNHDA and SQIVND (reference sequence). CDR3: CASSIESSRAGELFF. As DNA, the CDR3 is TGTGCCAGTAGTATTGAGTCGTCTCGCGCCGGGGAGCTGTTTTTT.

J is TRBJ1-1 and V is TRBV5-4; 9 positions match TRBD1. The J segment lost 4 bases and the V segment lost 4 bases, leaving 8 bases of the junction unmatched. Germline-derived CDR1 and CDR2 are SGHNT and YYREEE (reference sequence). This CDR3 is built from 15 residues. The CDR3 nucleotides read TGTGCCAGCAGCCGAACAGGGGGCGTCGGCACTGAAGCTTTCTTT. It is translated as CASSRTGGVGTEAFF.

This chain joins TRBV4-2 and TRBJ2-2, with TRBD2 matching over 7 bases. This CDR3 is 14 amino acids long. Germline trimming cut 5 bases from V and 4 bases from J; bases unmatched to any gene: 4. In germline, CDR1 is LGHNA, CDR2 YNFKEQ. The CDR3 region has the DNA TGTGCCAGCAGCTTCCCGGGGGGCACCGGGGAGCTGTTTTTT. It is translated as CASSFPGGTGELFF.

The chain has TRBV10-3 and TRBJ2-7, with 7 bases that match TRBD1. After removal of 10 bases from V and 3 bases from J, the junction contained 12 bases not matched to a gene. The germline V gene encodes CDR1 ENHRY and CDR2 SYGVKD. The CDR3 extends over 14 amino acids. The CDR3 protein is CATVRQGKLYEQYF. CDR3 coding DNA: TGTGCCACCGTGAGACAGGGAAAGCTCTACGAGCAGTACTTC.

The chain couples TRBV20-1 to TRBJ1-2, with D hard to call. CDR1 DFQATT and CDR2 SNEGSKA come from the germline V gene (reference sequence). This CDR3 has 14 residues. Deletions cut 3 bases from V and 4 bases from J, with 15 bases between. The CDR3 is CSASAGNEAYGYTF. The CDR3 DNA reads as TGCAGTGCTAGTGCCGGGAATGAAGCCTATGGCTACACCTTC.

The chain has TRBV6-2 or TRBV6-3 and TRBJ2-3; perhaps TRBD2 as D (5 bases). Germline CDR1 is MNHEY and CDR2 is SVGEGT. The CDR3 is made up of 14 amino acids. V shed 2 bases and J shed 8 bases, with 14 bases lying between them. Here the CDR3 reads CASSYSGLTGTQYF. In DNA form, the CDR3 reads TGTGCCAGCAGTTACAGCGGACTCACGGGTACGCAGTATTTT.

This chain uses TRBV6-5 with TRBJ1-5, with D unclear. V was cut by 5 bases and J by 12 bases, with 17 bases left in between. The germline V gene encodes CDR1 MNHEY and CDR2 SVGAGI. The CDR3 contains 13 residues. The CDR3 sequence is CASSRGPLNNQHF. In DNA, the CDR3 is TGTGCCAGCAGTCGGGGTCCATTAAACAACCAGCATTTT.